A selection of T cell receptor beta chains follows, all from one sample in a study of cytomegalovirus exposure and HLA in healthy donors. The data were produced by immunoSEQ multiplex PCR, yet TCRdb's version contains in-frame clones alone and is incomplete. The sample holds 140,000 to 150,000 clones, about 80% seen once. Sequencing was done on a sample of PBMCs. The receptors come from a woman aged 18-29 years in good health and CMV-seropositive. CDR3s include the opening cysteine and the closing phenylalanine or tryptophan. The order of the fields is J gene, D gene, V gene, clone size, CDR3 DNA, CDR3 protein. A D gene is named only where the DNA matches it firmly. Part of the rows lack a size; the others show once, few, many or a class for expanded clones.

J: TRBJ2-1; D: TRBD1; V: TRBV2; size: NA; DNA: TGTGCCATTACTGGGACAGGGGGGAGAGGGCAGTTCTTC; CDR3: CAITGTGGRGQFF
J: TRBJ2-3; D: TRBD2; V: TRBV4-1; size: once; DNA: TGCGCCAGCAGCCAAGTACCCTCGGCTAGCGGGGGCACAGATACGCAGTATTTT; CDR3: CASSQVPSASGGTDTQYF
J: TRBJ1-2; D: TRBD1; V: TRBV2; size: NA; DNA: TGTGCCAGCTCCGGGACAGGAGGCTATGGCTACACCTTC; CDR3: CASSGTGGYGYTF
J: TRBJ1-2; D: NA; V: TRBV4-1; size: few; DNA: TGCGCCACCTACAGGGTTAACTATGGCTACACCTTC; CDR3: CATYRVNYGYTF
J: TRBJ2-1; D: NA; V: TRBV6-1; size: NA; DNA: TGTGCCAGCACCTTAGGACAGAACAATGAGCAGTTCTTC; CDR3: CASTLGQNNEQFF
J: TRBJ2-2; D: TRBD1; V: TRBV11-2; size: NA; DNA: TGTGCCAGCAGCCCCACAGGGGCTTCCACCGGGGAGCTGTTTTTT; CDR3: CASSPTGASTGELFF
J: TRBJ1-5; D: NA; V: TRBV30; size: NA; DNA: TGTGCCTGGAGTGTTGCAGACAATCAGCCCCAGCATTTT; CDR3: CAWSVADNQPQHF
J: TRBJ1-2; D: TRBD1; V: TRBV28; size: once; DNA: TGTGCCAGCAGTTCCCAGGGGACAGGGACGGGCTACACCTTC; CDR3: CASSSQGTGTGYTF
J: TRBJ1-6; D: TRBD1; V: TRBV6-5; size: NA; DNA: TGTGCCAGCAGTTACTCGACAGGGGGTAATCCCCTCCACTTT; CDR3: CASSYSTGGNPLHF
J: TRBJ1-1; D: NA; V: TRBV4-1; size: NA; DNA: TGCGCCAGCAGCCAACCCTGGCCAGGGTTGAACACTGAAGCTTTCTTT; CDR3: CASSQPWPGLNTEAFF
J: TRBJ2-3; D: TRBD2; V: TRBV2; size: NA; DNA: TGTGCCAGCAGTGAAGCGCGGGGGGCGGGAGATACGCAGTATTTT; CDR3: CASSEARGAGDTQYF
J: TRBJ1-1; D: TRBD1; V: TRBV6-5; size: once; DNA: TGTGCCAGCAGGGGGACAGGGCTGAACACTGAAGCTTTCTTT; CDR3: CASRGTGLNTEAFF
J: TRBJ2-7; D: TRBD1; V: TRBV2; size: NA; DNA: TGTGCCAGCAGTGAAATCCCTACCCCGGGACAGGATTCCTACGAGCAGTACTTC; CDR3: CASSEIPTPGQDSYEQYF
J: TRBJ1-1; D: NA; V: TRBV4-3; size: NA; DNA: TGCGCCAGCAGCCAAGATGTTGTTACGGGTGAAGCTTTCTTT; CDR3: CASSQDVVTGEAFF
J: TRBJ2-1; D: NA; V: TRBV7-2; size: NA; DNA: TGTGCCAGCAGCGTACAGGCGTACAATGAGCAGTTCTTC; CDR3: CASSVQAYNEQFF
J: TRBJ2-1; D: TRBD2; V: TRBV5-1; size: NA; DNA: TGCGCCAGCAGCTTGTGGGGGGGCTCCTACAATGAGCAGTTCTTC; CDR3: CASSLWGGSYNEQFF
J: TRBJ2-7; D: TRBD1; V: TRBV28; size: NA; DNA: TGTGCCAGCAGTCCCGACAGGGGCCGTTACTTC; CDR3: CASSPDRGRYF
J: TRBJ1-3; D: NA; V: TRBV6-1; size: NA; DNA: TGTGCCAGCAGTGATGCGGCAGTAGTCCTCACGAGCTCTGGAAACACCATATATTTT; CDR3: CASSDAAVVLTSSGNTIYF
J: TRBJ1-6; D: TRBD1; V: TRBV5-4; size: few; DNA: TGTGCCAGCAGCCCAAGGACAGGAGGATCACCCCTCCACTTT; CDR3: CASSPRTGGSPLHF
J: TRBJ1-1; D: NA; V: TRBV7-9; size: NA; DNA: TGTGCCAGCAGCTCATTAGGGGGGGGTTCTGAAGCTTTCTTT; CDR3: CASSSLGGGSEAFF
J: TRBJ2-2; D: TRBD1; V: TRBV7-8; size: NA; DNA: TGTGCCCTAAGACGTAGACAGGGGCGGGGCACCGGGGAGCTGTTTTTT; CDR3: CALRRRQGRGTGELFF
J: TRBJ1-5; D: NA; V: TRBV7-9; size: NA; DNA: TGTGCCAGCAGCTGGGGGGGGAATCAGCCCCAGCATTTT; CDR3: CASSWGGNQPQHF
J: TRBJ1-5; D: NA; V: TRBV6-1; size: few; DNA: TGTGCCAGCAGTGAAGCTGGGGTCTGGACAAGCAATCAGCCCCAGCATTTT; CDR3: CASSEAGVWTSNQPQHF
J: TRBJ2-2; D: TRBD1; V: TRBV10-3; size: NA; DNA: TGTGCCATCAGTGAGTCCGCGACAGGGGTCTCCGGGGAGCTGTTTTTT; CDR3: CAISESATGVSGELFF